A few counts support the clone carrying this TCR beta chain. What it recognizes is unknown. V shed 2 bases, J shed 9 bases, and the junction held 3 bases outside the gene matches. Germline lookup yields CDR1 KGHDR and CDR2 SFDVKD. The length of the CDR3 is 14 residues. Expansion with viral peptide pools was applied to antigen-specific CD4+ T cells by the ViraFEST assay prior to sequencing. Culture lasted 10 days before CD4+ T cell isolation. Negative nucleocapsid antibody tests before and after vaccination confirmed no previous SARS-CoV-2 infection. IL-2 medium was substituted for half the medium on days 3 and 7. The data were taken from a study of vaccination effects on CD4 cells after COVID-19. Study background: Everyone in the study got two shots of either the BNT162b2 or mRNA-1273 vaccine. Study-level points and caveats: Early post-infection timepoints were absent, and convalescent patients were few.

Data came from immunoSEQ multiplex PCR; TCRdb stores just in-frame clones and leaves some out. The data show 78,000 or so clones, 60% to 85% seen once. Sequenced here: CD4+ T cells from PBMCs cultured with SARS-CoV-2 spike peptides, sampled before COVID-19 vaccination. The chain joins TRBV24-1 to TRBJ1-6; 7 bases fit TRBD1. This TCR derives from a human donor who received a COVID-19 vaccine. CDR3 in DNA: TGTGCCACCAGTGATTCTACAGGGGTTTCACCCCTCCACTTT. Translation: CATSDSTGVSPLHF.